The 11 T cell receptor beta chains in this list originate from one sample, sequenced in a study of cytomegalovirus exposure and HLA in healthy donors. Primers for the PCR totalled 60 Vbeta and 13 Jbeta. Repertoires were generated with immunoSEQ multiplex PCR, while TCRdb's copy carries only in-frame clones and drops some. This sample has some 85,000 clones; around four fifths occur once, and the top ten carry just over 1.4%. Sequencing input: PBMCs. All receptors derive from a male donor in good health and CMV-seronegative.

Written as DNA, the CDR3 is TGTGCCAGCAGTTTGTTGGGGACACATTCTACCGAGCAGTACTTC. Amino acids: CASSLLGTHSTEQYF. The J gene is TRBJ2-7, the V gene TRBV6-1; TRBD1 is a possible D gene (6 bases). Trimming took 5 bases from V and 6 from J, leaving 20 bases between them. The CDR3 runs 15 residues. Germline values: CDR1 MNHNS, CDR2 SASEGT.

The chain carries TRBV5-1 and TRBJ1-5; D uncertain. The V gene lost 5 bases and the J gene lost 11 bases, with 23 bases spanning the gap. Germline CDR1 reads SGHRS; CDR2 reads YFSETQ. CDR3 length equals 15 residues. This CDR3 is CASRHVRGSQEAQHF. In nucleotides, the CDR3 is TGCGCCAGCAGGCACGTGCGTGGTTCTCAAGAGGCCCAGCATTTT.

This chain joins TRBV7-2 and TRBJ2-1; 8 nucleotides line up with TRBD2. J lost 5 bases, V lost 6 bases, and 6 bases had no gene match. CDR3 length: 14 amino acids. Germline V gives CDR1 SGHTA, CDR2 FQGNSA. In nucleotides, the CDR3 is TGTGCCAGCAGACCAGCGGGAGTTCACAATGAGCAGTTCTTC. Amino acids: CASRPAGVHNEQFF.

The chain combines TRBV28 with TRBJ2-7; 11 bases align to TRBD2. This CDR3 spans 17 amino acids. J gave up 5 bases and V 3 bases, and 12 bases lay outside the gene matches. Germline values: CDR1 MDHEN, CDR2 SYDVKM. In DNA form, the CDR3 reads TGTGCCAGCAGTTTCCCCCCCCCACTAGCGGGAGAACACGAGCAGTACTTC. It specifies CASSFPPPLAGEHEQYF.

This clone was detected only once. The rearrangement uses TRBV6-6 and TRBJ2-7, with D possibly TRBD1 on 6 matching bases. The ends were cut back, 8 bases at V and 3 bases at J, with 14 bases in the middle. Germline assignment: CDR1 MNHNY and CDR2 SVGAGI (reference sequence). The length of the CDR3 is 13 residues. The CDR3 protein is CASLRDTYYEQYF. The CDR3 DNA sequence: TGTGCCAGCCTCCGGGACACCTACTACGAGCAGTACTTC.

The V and J genes are TRBV5-6 and TRBJ1-2; D remains ambiguous. CDR1 and CDR2 from the germline V gene are SGHDT and YYEEEE. CDR3 length: 11 residues. V lost 4 bases to trimming and J lost 8 bases, with 9 bases between them. The CDR3, as DNA: TGTGCCAGCAGCGCCGAGGAAGGCTACACCTTC. Its protein product is CASSAEEGYTF.

This clone is a singleton in its sample. The gene calls are TRBV7-2 and TRBJ2-6, with a weak D call TRBD1 (5 bases). CDR1 is SGHTA, CDR2 FQGNSA, per germline. Trimming removed 5 bases at V and 0 bases at J, with 11 bases between. The CDR3 extends over 16 amino acids. The CDR3 protein is CASSPDRFSGANVLTF. The DNA of the CDR3 is TGTGCCAGCAGCCCAGACAGATTCTCTGGGGCCAACGTCCTGACTTTC.

In its sample, this clone was seen once. The genes are TRBV5-5 and TRBJ1-3; D ambiguous. V lost 4 bases and J 14 bases, leaving 16 bases between the germline ends. The germline V gene encodes CDR1 SGHKS and CDR2 YYEKEE (reference sequence). There are 12 residues in the CDR3. CDR3 coding DNA: TGTGCCAGCAGCCCCAACCGGGTCCTCTTATATTTT. Protein: CASSPNRVLLYF.

This chain connects TRBV28 to TRBJ1-2; possible D gene TRBD1, 6 bases. The CDR3 runs to 14 residues. Trimming took 3 bases from V and 2 from J, leaving 10 bases between them. The germline V gene encodes CDR1 MDHEN and CDR2 SYDVKM. CDR3 DNA: TGTGCCAGCAGTTTGGTGCAGGGGAACTATGGCTACACCTTC. Its translation: CASSLVQGNYGYTF.

This clone showed up just a few times. The rearrangement joins TRBV7-9 to TRBJ1-4, with 10 bases fitting TRBD1. The CDR3 contains 15 residues. The V gene end was trimmed by 7 bases and the J gene end by 6 bases; junction bases not matched to a gene: 8. The germline V gene has CDR1 SEHNR and CDR2 FQNEAQ (reference sequence). CDR3 loop: CASTQRGQGDEKLFF. In DNA form, the CDR3 reads TGTGCCAGCACCCAGAGAGGACAGGGGGATGAAAAACTGTTTTTT.

This clone was seen once. This chain uses TRBV18 with TRBJ1-5; D unresolved. CDR3 length: 13 residues. Germline V gene sequence: CDR1 KGHSH, CDR2 LQKENI. Trimming cost V 3 bases and J 7 bases, with 10 bases left between them. CDR3 in DNA: TGTGCCAGCTCACCTCCAGGTGGACAGCCCCAGCATTTT. Protein: CASSPPGGQPQHF. Full variable domain (outside the CDR3, taken from reference TRBV18 and TRBJ1-5): NAGVMQNPRHLVRRRGQEARLRCSPMKGHSHVYWYRQLPEEGLKFMVYLQKENIIDESGMPKERFSAEFPKEGPSILRIQQVVRGDSAAYFCASSPPGGQPQHFGDGTRLSIL.